This TCR beta chain is from a study of T cell changes during pregnancy in multiple sclerosis. Germline V lookup: CDR1 WSHSY, CDR2 SAAADI. The CDR3 is made up of 14 amino acids. With 5 bases removed from V and 8 bases from J, the gap between germline ends came to 16 bases. Assay used: immunoSEQ multiplex PCR; TCRdb lists only in-frame clones, some missing. The sample has approximately 35,000 clones, over 80% seen once; the top ten hold 1.2%. This chain uses TRBV10-2 with TRBJ2-1; the D is unclear. Sequencing was carried out using PBMCs (not recorded whether the cells were cultured). This TCR came from a female donor with multiple sclerosis, enrolled in a pregnancy study. CDR3: CASSYRVKIYEQFF. As DNA, the CDR3 is TGCGCCAGCAGTTATAGGGTCAAAATTTATGAGCAGTTCTTC.